This T cell receptor (beta chain) was documented in a study of circulating and synovial CD4+ cells in juvenile arthritis. The table came from immunoSEQ multiplex PCR; TCRdb's copy has only in-frame clones and leaves some out. The sample consists of some 2,600 clones, almost 90% of them appearing once. By frequency in the sample, this clone is large (0.1 to 1%). Per the germline V gene, CDR1 is LNHDA and CDR2 is SQIVND (reference sequence). J lost 7 bases, V lost 6 bases, and 2 bases had no gene match. This CDR3 is built from 14 residues. The J gene is TRBJ1-6, the V gene TRBV19; TRBD1 agrees at 11 bases. The clonotype originates from a human donor with juvenile idiopathic arthritis. Sequencing was carried out using HLA-DR+ CD4+ T cells from blood. The subset: circulating pathogenic-like lymphocytes, sorted as HLA-DR+CD14-CD3+CD4+CD25low/- blood T cells. CDR3 sequence reads: CASRGTGGNSPLHF. Here the CDR3 DNA reads TGTGCCAGTAGGGGGACAGGGGGAAATTCACCCCTCCACTTT.